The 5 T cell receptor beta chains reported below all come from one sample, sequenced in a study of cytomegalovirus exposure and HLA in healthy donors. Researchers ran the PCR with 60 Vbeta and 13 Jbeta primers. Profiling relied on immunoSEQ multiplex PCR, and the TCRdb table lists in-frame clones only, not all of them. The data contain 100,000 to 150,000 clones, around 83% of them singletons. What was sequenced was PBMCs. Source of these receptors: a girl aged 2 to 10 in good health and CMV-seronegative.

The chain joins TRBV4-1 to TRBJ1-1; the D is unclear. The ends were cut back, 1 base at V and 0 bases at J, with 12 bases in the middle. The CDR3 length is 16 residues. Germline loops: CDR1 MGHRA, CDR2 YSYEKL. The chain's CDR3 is CASSQGVIFMNTEAFF. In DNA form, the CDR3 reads TGCGCCAGCAGCCAAGGAGTTATCTTTATGAACACTGAAGCTTTCTTT.

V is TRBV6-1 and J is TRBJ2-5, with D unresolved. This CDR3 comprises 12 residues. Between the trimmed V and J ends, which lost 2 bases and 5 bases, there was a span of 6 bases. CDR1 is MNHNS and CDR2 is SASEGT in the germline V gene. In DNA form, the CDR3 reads TGTGCCAGCAGTGAATTCGCGGAGACCCAGTACTTC. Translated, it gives CASSEFAETQYF.

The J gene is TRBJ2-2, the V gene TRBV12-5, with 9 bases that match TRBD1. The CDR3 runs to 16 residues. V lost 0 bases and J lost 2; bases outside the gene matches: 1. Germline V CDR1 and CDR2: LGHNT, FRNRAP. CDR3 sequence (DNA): TGTGCTAGTGGTTTGGTGGGACAGGGTAACACCGGGGAGCTGTTTTTT. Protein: CASGLVGQGNTGELFF.

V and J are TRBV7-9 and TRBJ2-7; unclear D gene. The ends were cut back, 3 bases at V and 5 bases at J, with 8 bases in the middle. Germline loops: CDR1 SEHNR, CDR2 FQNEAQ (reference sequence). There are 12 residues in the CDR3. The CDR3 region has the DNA TGTGCCAGCAGCTTGGGCAGCCACGAGCAGTACTTC. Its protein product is CASSLGSHEQYF.

CDR3 sequence: CASSLAGVNTEAFF. The CDR3 coding sequence is TGTGCCAGCAGCTTAGCAGGGGTGAACACTGAAGCTTTCTTT. The gene calls are TRBV7-2 and TRBJ1-1; D perhaps matches TRBD1 (5 bases). The CDR3 has 14 amino acids. V dropped 0 bases and J dropped 0 bases, with 5 bases sitting between them. Germline CDR1 SGHTA, CDR2 FQGNSA.